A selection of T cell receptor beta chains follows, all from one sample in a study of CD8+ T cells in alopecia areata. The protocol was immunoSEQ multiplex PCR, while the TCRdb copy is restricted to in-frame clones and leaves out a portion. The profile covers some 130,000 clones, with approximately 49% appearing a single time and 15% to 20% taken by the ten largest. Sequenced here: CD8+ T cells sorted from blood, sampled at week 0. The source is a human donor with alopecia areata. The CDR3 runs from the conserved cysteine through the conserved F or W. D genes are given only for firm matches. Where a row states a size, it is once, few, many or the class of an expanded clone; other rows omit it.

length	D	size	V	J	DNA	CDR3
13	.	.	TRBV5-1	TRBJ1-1	TGCGCCAGCAGCTTCCGACTAAACACTGAAGCTTTCTTT	CASSFRLNTEAFF
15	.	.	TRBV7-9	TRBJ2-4	TGTGCCAGCAGCTTAGCATCCGTAGCCAAAAACATTCAGTACTTC	CASSLASVAKNIQYF
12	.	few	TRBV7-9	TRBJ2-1	TGTGCCAGCGGACGGATGAACAATGAGCAGTTCTTC	CASGRMNNEQFF
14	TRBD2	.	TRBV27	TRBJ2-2	TGTGCCAGCCTTATAGCGGGGGGCACCGGGGAGCTGTTTTTT	CASLIAGGTGELFF
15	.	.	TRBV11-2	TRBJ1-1	TGTGCCAGCACCGTCGATCGGGGGGTGAACACTGAAGCTTTCTTT	CASTVDRGVNTEAFF
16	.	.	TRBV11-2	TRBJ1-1	TGTGCCAGCAGCTTAAACGTCGGGCCATTTAACACTGAAGCTTTCTTT	CASSLNVGPFNTEAFF
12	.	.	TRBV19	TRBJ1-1	TGTGCCAGTACCGACAGGCACACTGAAGCTTTCTTT	CASTDRHTEAFF
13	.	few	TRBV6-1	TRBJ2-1	TGTGCCAGCAGTGAAGGCGTACGGATTTCGCAGTTCTTC	CASSEGVRISQFF
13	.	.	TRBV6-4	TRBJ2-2	TGTGCCAGCATGAGTGATGGCACCGGGGAGCTGTTTTTT	CASMSDGTGELFF
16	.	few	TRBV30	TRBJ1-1	TGTGCCTGGAGTGCCCCCTCGGAGGGCATGAACACTGAAGCTTTCTTT	CAWSAPSEGMNTEAFF
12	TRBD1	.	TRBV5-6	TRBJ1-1	TGTGCCAGCAGCTCCCACGCAGGGGGAGCTTTCTTT	CASSSHAGGAFF
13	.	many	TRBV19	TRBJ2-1	TGTGCCAGTAGTATGGGGGAGTACAATGAGCAGTTCTTC	CASSMGEYNEQFF
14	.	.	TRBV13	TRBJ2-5	TGTGCCAGCAGCTTAGGGCTGTTCGGAGAGACCCAGTACTTC	CASSLGLFGETQYF
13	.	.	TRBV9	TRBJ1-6	TGTGCCAGCAGCGTAGACGGTCATTCACCCCTCCACTTT	CASSVDGHSPLHF
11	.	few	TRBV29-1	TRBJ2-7	TGCAGCGTAGTCTCTAGCTACGAGCAGTACTTC	CSVVSSYEQYF
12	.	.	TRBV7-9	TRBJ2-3	TGTGCCAGCAGCCCCAACTACGATACGCAGTATTTT	CASSPNYDTQYF
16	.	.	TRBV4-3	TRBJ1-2	TGCGCCAGCAGCCAAGAGGGAAAGGAGGGATCCTATGGCTACACCTTC	CASSQEGKEGSYGYTF
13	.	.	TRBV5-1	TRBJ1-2	TGCGCCAGCAGGAGCGTCCTGAACTATGGCTACACCTTC	CASRSVLNYGYTF
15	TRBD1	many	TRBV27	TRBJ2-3	TGTGCCAGCAGACTCCGGGACAGGGTTAAGACGAGGCAGTATTTT	CASRLRDRVKTRQYF
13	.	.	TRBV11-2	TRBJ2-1	TGTGCCAGCAGCTTAGAGGGGTACAATGAGCAGTTCTTC	CASSLEGYNEQFF
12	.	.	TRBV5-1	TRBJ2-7	TGCGCCAGCAGGGACGGGGGAAACGAGCAGTACTTC	CASRDGGNEQYF
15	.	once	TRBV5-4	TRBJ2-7	TGTGCCAGCAGCTTGGGGCAGGGGACCTCCTACGAGCAGTACTTC	CASSLGQGTSYEQYF
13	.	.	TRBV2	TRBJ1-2	TGTGCCAGCGAACTCACAATCAACTATGGCTACACCTTC	CASELTINYGYTF
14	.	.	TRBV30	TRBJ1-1	TGTGCCTGGAGTGCAAGGGAAGGGAACACTGAAGCTTTCTTT	CAWSAREGNTEAFF
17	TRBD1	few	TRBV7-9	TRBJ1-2	TGTGCCAGCAGCCCTTCCGGACAGGGCGCGGAGGACTATGGCTACACCTTC	CASSPSGQGAEDYGYTF
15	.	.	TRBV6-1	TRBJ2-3	TGTGCCAGCACCTCCCGCCGGTTTAGCACAGATACGCAGTATTTT	CASTSRRFSTDTQYF
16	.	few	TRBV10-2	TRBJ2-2	TGCGCCAGCAGTGAACTTGCCAAGGGGTACACCGGGGAGCTGTTTTTT	CASSELAKGYTGELFF
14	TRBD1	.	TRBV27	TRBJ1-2	TGTGCCAGCAGCGGGACAGGGGCAAACTATGGCTACACCTTC	CASSGTGANYGYTF
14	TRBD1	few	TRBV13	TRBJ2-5	TGTGCCAGCAGCGCCACACAGGGGGTGGAGACCCAGTACTTC	CASSATQGVETQYF
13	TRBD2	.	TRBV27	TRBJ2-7	TGTGCCAGCAGTTTCGGGGGGTCGTACGAGCAGTACTTC	CASSFGGSYEQYF
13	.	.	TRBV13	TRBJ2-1	TGTGCCAGCAGCCCAGGGAACACCAATGAGCAGTTCTTC	CASSPGNTNEQFF
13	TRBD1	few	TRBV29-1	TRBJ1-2	TGCAGCGCCGACAGGGCTTCTAACTATGGCTACACCTTC	CSADRASNYGYTF
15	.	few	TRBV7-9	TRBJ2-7	TGTGCCAGCAGCTTCGGAGCTTTCGGACAATACGAGCAGTACTTC	CASSFGAFGQYEQYF
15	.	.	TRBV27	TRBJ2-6	TGTGCCAGCAGTGTACAGGGGGGGCCTTCCAACGTCCTGACTTTC	CASSVQGGPSNVLTF
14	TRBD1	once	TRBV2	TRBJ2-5	TGTGCCAGCAGTGAGGGGACAGAAGAAGAGACCCAGTACTTC	CASSEGTEEETQYF
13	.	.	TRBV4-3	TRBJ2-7	TGCGCCAGCAGCCCAATGGAGGGGTACGAGCAGTACTTC	CASSPMEGYEQYF
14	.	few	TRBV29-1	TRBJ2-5	TGCAGCGTCGAGCAATCGGACATCCAAGAGACCCAGTACTTC	CSVEQSDIQETQYF
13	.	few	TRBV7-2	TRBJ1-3	TGTGCCAGCAGCTCAGACTCTGGAAACACCATATATTTT	CASSSDSGNTIYF
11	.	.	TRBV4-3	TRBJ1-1	TGCGCCAGCACCTCTGAAACTGAAGCTTTCTTT	CASTSETEAFF
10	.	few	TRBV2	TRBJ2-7	TGTGCCAGCAGGAACTACGAGCAGTACTTC	CASRNYEQYF
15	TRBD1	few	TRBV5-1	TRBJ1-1	TGCGCCAGCAGCCCCATACAGGGGATGAACACTGAAGCTTTCTTT	CASSPIQGMNTEAFF
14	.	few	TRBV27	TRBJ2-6	TGTGCCAGCAGTTACAACTCTGGGGCCAACGTCCTGACTTTC	CASSYNSGANVLTF
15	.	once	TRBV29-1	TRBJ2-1	TGCAGCGTTGAAGGGCGGGACCGGCCGGGGAATGAGCAGTTCTTC	CSVEGRDRPGNEQFF
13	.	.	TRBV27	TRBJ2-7	TGTGCCAGCACCGGGACCGATACCTACGAGCAGTACTTC	CASTGTDTYEQYF
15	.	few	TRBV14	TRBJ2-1	TGTGCCAGCAGCCAAGTAAGTCAGGAGTACAATGAGCAGTTCTTC	CASSQVSQEYNEQFF
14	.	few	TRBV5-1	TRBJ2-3	TGCGCCAGCACCCTACGGGGGACCACAGATACGCAGTATTTT	CASTLRGTTDTQYF
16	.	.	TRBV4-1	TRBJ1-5	TGCGCCAGCAGCCAAGGGGGGAGGACGGGTTATCAGCCCCAGCATTTT	CASSQGGRTGYQPQHF
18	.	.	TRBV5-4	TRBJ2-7	TGTGCCAGCAGCTTTGGGGCAGGCGGGAAGGGGCGTACGGACGAGCAGTACTTC	CASSFGAGGKGRTDEQYF
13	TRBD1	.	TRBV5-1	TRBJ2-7	TGCGCCAGCAGCCCGCAGGGGGCCAACGAGCAGTACTTC	CASSPQGANEQYF
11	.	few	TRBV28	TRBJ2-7	TGTGCCAGCAGTTTTGGGTACGAGCAGTACTTC	CASSFGYEQYF
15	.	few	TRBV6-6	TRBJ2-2	TGTGCCACAGCGCCTAGGGGAGAGGGCACCGGGGAGCTGTTTTTT	CATAPRGEGTGELFF
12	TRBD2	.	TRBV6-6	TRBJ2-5	TGTGCCTGCGGGGGAGACCAAGAGACCCAGTACTTC	CACGGDQETQYF
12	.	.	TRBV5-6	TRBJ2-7	TGTGCCAGCAGCTTGGTGGTGGACGAGCAGTACTTC	CASSLVVDEQYF
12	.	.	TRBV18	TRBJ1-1	TGTGCCAGCTCACCGGACGGATCTGAAGCTTTCTTT	CASSPDGSEAFF
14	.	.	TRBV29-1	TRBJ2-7	TGCAGCGTTGGTGTGGGACGGCCGTCCTACGAGCAGTACTTC	CSVGVGRPSYEQYF
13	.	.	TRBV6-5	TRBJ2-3	TGTGCCAGCAGCCCATCGGACGCGTATACGCAGTATTTT	CASSPSDAYTQYF
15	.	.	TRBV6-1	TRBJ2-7	TGTGCCAGCAGTGAAGAGGAGGGGGGCTCCTACGAGCAGTACTTC	CASSEEEGGSYEQYF
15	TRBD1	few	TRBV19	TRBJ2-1	TGTGCCAGTAGTATGTTGACAGGGCTACACAATGAGCAGTTCTTC	CASSMLTGLHNEQFF
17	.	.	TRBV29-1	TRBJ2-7	TGCAGCGTTGAAGGTGGTGATGTTGGGAGGACCTCCTACGAGCAGTACTTC	CSVEGGDVGRTSYEQYF
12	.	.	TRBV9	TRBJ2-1	TGTGCCAGCAGCGTAGTCTTTTCTGAGCAGTTCTTC	CASSVVFSEQFF